This entry lists 14 T cell receptor beta chains sequenced from one sample in a study of OX40 agonist ivuxolimab in advanced cancers. Clones were sequenced by immunoSEQ multiplex PCR, and TCRdb holds only the in-frame ones, with some missing. The table includes about 58,000 clones, roughly 77% detected once. This material consisted of CD4+ or CD8+ T cells sorted from blood, taken in a trial of the OX40 agonist ivuxolimab. These receptors came from an adult with an advanced solid tumor such as melanoma, head and neck, liver or kidney cancer.

V and J are TRBV28 and TRBJ2-1; 7 bases agree with TRBD1. Unmatched junction bases numbered 17, after V lost 4 bases and J lost 8 bases. This CDR3 has 17 residues. Germline CDR1 and CDR2: MDHEN and SYDVKM. The CDR3 nucleotides are TGTGCCAGCAGTTCGCCTCAGCAAGGGGGCCATCGAGATGAGCAGTTCTTC. It translates to CASSSPQQGGHRDEQFF.

V usage is TRBV18 and J usage is TRBJ1-1, with a tentative D call TRBD1 (5 bases). The germline V and J ends were trimmed by 4 bases and 3 bases, with 15 bases remaining between them. The CDR3 covers 15 residues. From germline, CDR1 is KGHSH and CDR2 LQKENI. The CDR3 DNA sequence: TGTGCCAGCTCACGTTCCCAGGGAGATGACACTGAAGCTTTCTTT. Protein product: CASSRSQGDDTEAFF.

This chain connects TRBV20-1 to TRBJ1-2; D is perhaps TRBD1 (5 bases). The CDR3 spans 11 residues. Germline loops: CDR1 DFQATT, CDR2 SNEGSKA (reference sequence). CDR3 DNA: TGCAGAGGAGGGGCTGTTGGTGGCTACACCTTC. Amino acid sequence: CRGGAVGGYTF.

In this sample, this clone turned up once. The DNA for the CDR3 is TGTGCCAGCAGCCTCTCAAAAAATACGCAGTATTTT. This sequence encodes CASSLSKNTQYF. The chain joins TRBV7-8 to TRBJ2-3; no clear D. Germline assignment: CDR1 SGHVS and CDR2 FQNEAQ. The CDR3 length is 12 residues. Trimming left V 5 bases short and J 7 bases short, with 10 bases between.

This clone was counted only a few times. The gene calls are TRBV5-6 and TRBJ1-1; no definite D call. The CDR3 is 14 residues long. Trimming took off 2 bases at V and 1 base at J, with 9 bases between the two ends. Looked up from germline, CDR1 is SGHDT and CDR2 is YYEEEE. CDR3 in amino acids: CASSFFGENTEAFF. The DNA of the CDR3 is TGTGCCAGCAGCTTTTTCGGGGAGAACACTGAAGCTTTCTTT.

This clone has only a few counts. V gene TRBV30 combines with J gene TRBJ2-7, with a tentative D call TRBD2 (6 bases). The CDR3 contains 14 residues. The germline CDR1 and CDR2 sequences are GTSNPN and SVGIG (reference sequence). The V end lost 2 bases, the J end lost 3 bases, and 14 bases lay between the germline ends. CDR3 region: CAWSIGGSNYEQYF. The CDR3 DNA reads as TGTGCCTGGAGTATCGGGGGATCTAACTACGAGCAGTACTTC.

The chain employs TRBV5-8 and TRBJ2-1; no firm D call. With 3 bases removed from V and 1 base from J, the gap between germline ends came to 8 bases. CDR3 length: 14 residues. CDR1 SGHTS and CDR2 YDEGEE come from the germline V gene. The CDR3 reads CASSYGRSYNEQFF. The DNA for the CDR3 is TGTGCCAGCAGCTATGGACGGTCCTACAATGAGCAGTTCTTC. Full variable domain (remainder filled in from reference TRBV5-8 and TRBJ2-1): EAGVTQSPTHLIKTRGQQATLRCSPISGHTSVYWYQQALGLGLQFLLWYDEGEERNRGNFPPRFSGRQFPNYSSELNVNALELEDSALYLCASSYGRSYNEQFFGPGTRLTVL.

The rearrangement links TRBV13 to TRBJ1-4; no firm D call. Germline-derived CDR1 and CDR2 are PRHDT and FYEKMQ (reference sequence). With 3 bases removed from V and 4 bases from J, the gap between germline ends came to 6 bases. There are 13 residues in the CDR3. CDR3 in DNA: TGTGCCAGCAGCTTCCAGCTTAATGAAAAACTGTTTTTT. Its protein is CASSFQLNEKLFF.

This clone has just one count. V gene TRBV5-1 combines with J gene TRBJ1-2, with a tentative D call TRBD1 (5 bases). The CDR3 totals 13 residues. Germline V gene lookup returns CDR1 SGHRS and CDR2 YFSETQ. V lost 9 bases and J lost 2, with 14 bases in between. CDR3 in amino acids: CAKTDPRNYGYTF. The DNA of the CDR3 is TGCGCCAAGACAGACCCTCGGAACTATGGCTACACCTTC.

About this clone itself: One end of the junction is discordant with germline, which a read error may explain. The chain has TRBV2 and TRBJ1-6, with TRBD1 identical over 7 bases. CDR3 size: 20 residues. Germline CDR1 is SNHLY and CDR2 is FYNNEI. The CDR3 DNA follows: TGTGCCAGCAGTCAAGCACGGGACAGACAGCCAAGCTCCTATAATTCACCCCTCCACTTT. Its translation: CASSQARDRQPSSYNSPLHF.

The chain couples TRBV19 to TRBJ2-3, with unresolved D. Trimming took off 5 bases at V and 6 bases at J, with 15 bases between the two ends. The CDR3 contains 14 residues. Germline V gives CDR1 LNHDA, CDR2 SQIVND (reference sequence). The CDR3 protein is CASSRTQQWDTQYF. The CDR3 DNA follows: TGTGCCAGTAGTCGTACTCAGCAATGGGATACGCAGTATTTT.

The chain has TRBV2 and TRBJ1-2, with a tentative D call TRBD1 (6 bases). V lost 3 bases and J lost 2, with 16 bases in between. CDR1 SNHLY and CDR2 FYNNEI come from the germline V gene. CDR3 length equals 16 residues. DNA of the CDR3: TGTGCCAGCAGTGACCAGCCCCGCAGGGGAAACTATGGCTACACCTTC. It encodes CASSDQPRRGNYGYTF.

V and J are TRBV4-2 and TRBJ2-1; maybe TRBD2 (6 bases). This CDR3 region has 14 residues. The V end was cut by 1 base, the J end by 10 bases, with 14 bases between. Germline assignment: CDR1 LGHNA and CDR2 YNFKEQ. The CDR3 sequence: CASSQGLSGGEQFF. For the CDR3, the DNA is TGTGCCAGCAGCCAAGGGCTTAGCGGAGGAGAGCAGTTCTTC.

J is TRBJ2-2 and V is TRBV5-4; TRBD1 matches 10 bases. Germline CDR1 is SGHNT and CDR2 is YYREEE (reference sequence). Trimming cost V 4 bases and J 4 bases; bases outside gene matches: 4. The CDR3 totals 15 residues. The CDR3 DNA follows: TGTGCCAGCAGCACCGGGACAGGGGTCACCGGGGAGCTGTTTTTT. Amino acid sequence: CASSTGTGVTGELFF.